This T cell receptor beta chain was identified during a study of cytomegalovirus exposure and HLA in healthy donors. The wider study: From donors who were HLA-typed, an early data release held 81 million or so unique TCRs. Of 300 to 450 genotyped donors, 70% to 85% clustered with self-reported Caucasian donors.

From germline, CDR1 is KGHSY and CDR2 FQNENV. Trimming removed 4 bases from V and 0 bases from J; junction bases left unmatched: 14. The CDR3 totals 18 residues. The PCR employed 60 Vbeta primers together with 13 Jbeta primers. This table comes from immunoSEQ multiplex PCR, and its TCRdb copy is limited to in-frame clones, with some not included. The sample has approximately 220,000 clones; 76% are singletons. The specimen was PBMCs. This receptor was identified in a man aged 18 to 35 in good health and CMV-seronegative. This chain connects TRBV16 to TRBJ2-7; 8 bases fit TRBD1. The CDR3 loop reads CASSLGSSGDRYSYEQYF. The CDR3 DNA sequence: TGTGCCAGCAGCCTAGGTTCGAGTGGGGACAGGTACTCCTACGAGCAGTACTTC.